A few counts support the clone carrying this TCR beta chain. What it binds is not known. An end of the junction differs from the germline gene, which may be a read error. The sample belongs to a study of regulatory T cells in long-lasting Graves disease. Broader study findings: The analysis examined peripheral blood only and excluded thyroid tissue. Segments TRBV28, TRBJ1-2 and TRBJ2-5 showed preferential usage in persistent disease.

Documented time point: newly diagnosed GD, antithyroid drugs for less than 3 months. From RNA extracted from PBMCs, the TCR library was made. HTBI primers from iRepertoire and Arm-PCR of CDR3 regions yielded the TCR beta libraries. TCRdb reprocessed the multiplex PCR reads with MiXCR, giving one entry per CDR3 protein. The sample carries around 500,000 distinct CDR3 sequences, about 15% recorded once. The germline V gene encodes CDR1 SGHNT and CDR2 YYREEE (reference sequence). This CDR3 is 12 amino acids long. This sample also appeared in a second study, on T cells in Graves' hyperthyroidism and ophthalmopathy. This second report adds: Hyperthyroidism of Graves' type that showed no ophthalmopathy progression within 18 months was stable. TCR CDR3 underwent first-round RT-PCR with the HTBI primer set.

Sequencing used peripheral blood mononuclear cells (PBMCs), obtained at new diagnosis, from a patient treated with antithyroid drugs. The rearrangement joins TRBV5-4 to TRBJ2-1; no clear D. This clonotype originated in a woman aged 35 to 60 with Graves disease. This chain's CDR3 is CAGSIHPNEQFF. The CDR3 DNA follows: TGTGCCGGCAGCATCCACCCTAATGAGCAGTTCTTC.